A single sample is the source of the 5 T cell receptor beta chains below, sequenced in a study of blood T cells in healthy people across ages. Together with a sample-barcoded 5' primer, a J-beta primer mix was included in a second PCR lasting about 7 to 11 cycles. TCRdb reprocessed the 5' RACE reads via MiXCR and lists one record per CDR3 protein. This table holds fewer than 2 million distinct CDR3 sequences, about two fifths found once. The sample consisted of blood. The receptor set was obtained from a human donor in good health.

V and J are TRBV13 and TRBJ2-1; 8 bases agree with TRBD1. CDR1 and CDR2 from the germline V gene are PRHDT and FYEKMQ (reference sequence). The V and J ends lost 5 bases and 8 bases, in that order; junction bases with no gene match: 5. The CDR3 totals 13 residues. Written as DNA, the CDR3 is TGTGCCAGCAGCGCCCAGGGGGCTGATGAGCAGTTCTTC. Translation gives CASSAQGADEQFF.

This clonotype was detected only once. This chain links TRBV6-1 with TRBJ2-5, with 13 positions matching TRBD2. This CDR3 spans 19 amino acids. The germline V gene encodes CDR1 MNHNS and CDR2 SASEGT. Trimming removed 5 bases from V and 5 bases from J; junction bases left unmatched: 17. CDR3 coding DNA: TGTGCCAGCAGTCCGCCCTCGGGACTAGCGGGACCGGCCCATGAGACCCAGTACTTC. This codes for CASSPPSGLAGPAHETQYF.

The chain joins TRBV19 to TRBJ1-1, with D possibly TRBD1 on 6 matching bases. This CDR3 comprises 15 residues. The germline V gene encodes CDR1 LNHDA and CDR2 SQIVND (reference sequence). V was trimmed by 3 bases and J by 1 base, leaving 12 bases between them. The CDR3 DNA sequence: TGTGCCAGTAGTATGACAGGAAACAGGAACACTGAAGCTTTCTTT. Amino acids: CASSMTGNRNTEAFF.

This chain uses TRBV12-3 or TRBV12-4 with TRBJ2-5; 11 bases fit TRBD2. V lost 3 bases, J lost 4 bases, and 16 bases stayed unmatched. CDR3 length: 19 residues. CDR3 sequence reads: CASSFWGWTSGPLGETQYF. CDR3 DNA sequence: TGTGCCAGCAGTTTTTGGGGCTGGACTAGCGGGCCTCTAGGAGAGACCCAGTACTTC.

The CDR3 region has the DNA TGTGCCAGCACTTCAGCGGGGCACACAGATACGCAGTATTTT. Residues: CASTSAGHTDTQYF. This chain joins TRBV18 and TRBJ2-3; 7 bases fit TRBD2. Germline CDR1 is KGHSH and CDR2 is LQKENI. The CDR3 contains 14 residues. After removal of 8 bases from V and 2 bases from J, the junction contained 7 bases not matched to a gene.